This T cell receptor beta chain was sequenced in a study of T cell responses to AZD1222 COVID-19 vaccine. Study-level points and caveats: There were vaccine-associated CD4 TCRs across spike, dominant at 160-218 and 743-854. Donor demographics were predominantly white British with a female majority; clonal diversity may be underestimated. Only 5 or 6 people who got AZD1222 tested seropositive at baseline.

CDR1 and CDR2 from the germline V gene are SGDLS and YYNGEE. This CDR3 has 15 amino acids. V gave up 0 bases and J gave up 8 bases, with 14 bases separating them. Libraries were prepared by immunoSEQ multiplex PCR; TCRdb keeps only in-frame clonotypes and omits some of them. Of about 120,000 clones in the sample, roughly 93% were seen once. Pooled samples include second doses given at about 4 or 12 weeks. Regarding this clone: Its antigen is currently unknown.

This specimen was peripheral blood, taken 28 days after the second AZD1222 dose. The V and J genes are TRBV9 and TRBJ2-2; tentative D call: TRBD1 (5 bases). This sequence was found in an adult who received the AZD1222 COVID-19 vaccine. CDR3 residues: CASSVEDSLGGELFF. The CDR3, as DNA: TGTGCCAGCAGCGTAGAAGACAGCCTTGGAGGGGAGCTGTTTTTT.